A selection of T cell receptor beta chains follows, all from one sample in a study of T cells after yellow fever vaccination. A single record per CDR3 protein comes from TCRdb applying MiXCR to the 5' RACE reads. In the table there are some 300,000 distinct CDR3 sequences, 7.5% to 9.5% of which are singletons. This material consisted of CD4+ T cells sorted from PBMCs, taken 5 days after the yellow fever booster vaccination. These TCRs come from a man aged 18 to 29 who received the YFV17D yellow fever vaccine. Each CDR3 is given with its conserved first and last residue. A D gene is named only where the DNA matches it firmly. Clone sizes are given selectively: once, few, many, or a class where the clone is expanded.

>TRBV7-2|-|TRBJ2-3|13|few
CASSLQRGDTQYF
TGTGCCAGCAGCCTCCAGAGGGGGGATACGCAGTATTTT
>TRBV5-4|TRBD1|TRBJ2-7|16|many
CASSLARDSQVNEQYF
TGTGCCAGCAGCTTGGCCCGGGACAGTCAGGTTAACGAGCAGTACTTC
>TRBV5-1|TRBD2|TRBJ2-3|15|few
CASRPRLAGLDTQYF
TGCGCCAGCAGACCCCGACTAGCGGGGCTAGATACGCAGTATTTT
>TRBV5-1|-|TRBJ2-1|15|few
CASSQWGAEGQEQFF
TGCGCCAGCAGCCAATGGGGGGCAGAGGGTCAAGAGCAGTTCTTC
>TRBV6-5|-|TRBJ1-1|13|few
CASKLQRGTEAFF
TGTGCCAGCAAGTTACAGAGAGGGACTGAAGCTTTCTTT
>TRBV9|-|TRBJ2-5|15|-
CASSVPGVIQETQYF
TGTGCCAGCAGCGTTCCAGGGGTCATCCAAGAGACCCAGTACTTC
>TRBV7-9|TRBD2|TRBJ2-3|17|-
CASSLGLAGAFTDTQYF
TGTGCCAGCAGCTTAGGCCTAGCGGGGGCCTTCACAGATACGCAGTATTTT
>TRBV12-3/TRBV12-4|-|TRBJ1-1|13|-
CASSRTVGTEAFF
TGTGCCAGCAGCAGGACGGTCGGCACTGAAGCTTTCTTT
>TRBV7-9|-|TRBJ2-7|13|few
CASSFSSSYEQYF
TGTGCCAGCAGCTTCAGTTCATCCTACGAGCAGTACTTC
>TRBV5-1|TRBD2|TRBJ2-5|16|-
CASSLGAAGGEETQYF
TGCGCCAGCAGCTTGGGAGCAGCGGGGGGGGAAGAGACCCAGTACTTC
>TRBV18|-|TRBJ2-5|13|-
CASSLNSEETQYF
TGTGCCAGCTCACTTAACTCGGAAGAGACCCAGTACTTC
>TRBV2|TRBD2|TRBJ2-2|17|-
CATPVLSGGAWTGELFF
TGTGCCACCCCCGTCCTTAGCGGGGGGGCCTGGACCGGGGAGCTGTTTTTT
>TRBV5-1|TRBD2|TRBJ2-5|14|-
CASSGGANQETQYF
TGCGCCAGTTCCGGGGGGGCAAACCAAGAGACCCAGTACTTC
>TRBV4-2|-|TRBJ1-1|14|-
CASSQASVNTEAFF
TGTGCCAGCAGCCAAGCCTCAGTGAACACTGAAGCTTTCTTT
>TRBV7-2|TRBD1|TRBJ1-2|16|many
CASSLVSGGSNYGYTF
TGTGCCAGCAGCTTAGTTTCAGGGGGCAGCAACTATGGCTACACCTTC
>TRBV12-3/TRBV12-4|-|TRBJ2-5|14|few
CATSSGIVTETQYF
TGTGCCACCTCCTCCGGGATAGTGACAGAGACCCAGTACTTC
>TRBV6-5|-|TRBJ1-1|14|many
CASSQTESVTEAFF
TGTGCCAGCAGTCAGACAGAGTCGGTCACTGAAGCTTTCTTT
>TRBV5-6|-|TRBJ1-2|14|-
CASSRRGGDYGYTF
TGTGCCAGCAGCCGCCGAGGGGGAGACTATGGCTACACCTTC
>TRBV18|TRBD1|TRBJ2-7|15|few
CASSPPTGGSYEQYF
TGTGCCAGCTCCCCGCCGACAGGGGGTTCCTACGAGCAGTACTTC
>TRBV6-1|TRBD2|TRBJ2-6|18|few
CASSRIGLVPSGANVLTF
TGTGCCAGCTCTAGGATCGGACTAGTCCCGTCTGGGGCCAACGTCCTGACTTTC
>TRBV11-2|-|TRBJ2-6|16|-
CASSLRGGAGANVLTF
TGTGCCAGCAGCTTACGAGGAGGGGCTGGGGCCAACGTCCTGACTTTC
>TRBV7-2|-|TRBJ2-3|14|many
CASSFGENTDTQYF
TGTGCCAGCAGCTTTGGGGAAAACACAGATACGCAGTATTTT
>TRBV18|-|TRBJ2-3|15|many
CASSTEASYTDTQYF
TGTGCCAGCTCAACCGAGGCGAGCTACACAGATACGCAGTATTTT
>TRBV4-3|TRBD2|TRBJ2-3|13|-
CASSHDRLAGARF
TGCGCCAGCAGCCACGACCGACTAGCGGGGGCACGGTTT
>TRBV9|-|TRBJ1-1|14|-
CASSVGTPNTEAFF
TGTGCCAGCAGCGTAGGGACTCCGAACACTGAAGCTTTCTTT
>TRBV10-3|TRBD1|TRBJ2-3|15|-
CAIGGGQGVTDTQYF
TGTGCCATCGGAGGGGGACAGGGGGTGACAGATACGCAGTATTTT
>TRBV4-1|TRBD1|TRBJ1-3|16|few
CASSRTRQGAGNTIYF
TGCGCCAGCAGCAGAACCCGACAGGGGGCTGGAAACACCATATATTTT
>TRBV6-1|-|TRBJ1-5|14|many
CASRPGQINQPQHF
TGTGCCAGCAGACCCGGACAGATAAATCAGCCCCAGCATTTT
>TRBV7-2|TRBD2|TRBJ2-1|17|-
CASSSRGAGGSYNEQFF
TGTGCCAGCAGCTCCCGGGGAGCGGGGGGGTCCTACAATGAGCAGTTCTTC
>TRBV20-1|-|TRBJ2-5|11|few
CSARTWETQYF
TGCAGTGCCCGGACATGGGAGACCCAGTACTTC
>TRBV6-6|-|TRBJ1-5|13|many
CASSYYTDQPQHF
TGTGCCAGCAGTTACTACACCGATCAGCCCCAGCATTTT
>TRBV5-4|-|TRBJ1-1|13|few
CASSFSFGTEAFF
TGTGCCAGCAGCTTTTCATTCGGCACTGAAGCTTTCTTT
>TRBV5-5|TRBD2|TRBJ2-3|14|once
CASSHPAGDDTQYF
TGTGCCAGCAGCCATCCAGCGGGGGACGATACGCAGTATTTT
>TRBV7-9|-|TRBJ1-3|15|-
CACSKGGSSGNTIYF
TGTGCCTGTTCGAAGGGCGGTAGCTCTGGAAACACCATATATTTT
>TRBV7-2|-|TRBJ2-5|15|-
CASSRAGTSQETQYF
TGTGCCAGCAGCAGGGCCGGGACTTCCCAAGAGACCCAGTACTTC
>TRBV20-1|TRBD1|TRBJ2-3|16|few
CSAPLTGTANTDTQYF
TGCAGTGCCCCTTTAACCGGGACAGCTAACACAGATACGCAGTATTTT
>TRBV5-1|TRBD2|TRBJ2-1|14|many
CASSWGGGTNEQFF
TGCGCCAGCAGCTGGGGGGGAGGGACCAATGAGCAGTTCTTC
>TRBV9|TRBD1|TRBJ2-5|13|many
CASSVDRGETQYF
TGTGCCAGCAGCGTAGACAGGGGAGAGACCCAGTACTTC
>TRBV10-3|-|TRBJ2-7|11|-
CAISVQYEQYF
TGTGCCATCAGTGTTCAGTACGAGCAGTACTTC
>TRBV18|TRBD2|TRBJ2-3|21|few
CASSPRRRVTSGGSDTDTQYF
TGTGCCAGCTCACCCCGCCGGCGAGTGACTAGCGGGGGGTCGGACACAGATACGCAGTATTTT
>TRBV30|-|TRBJ1-1|13|many
CAWSVGQGTEAFF
TGTGCCTGGAGTGTGGGGCAGGGCACTGAAGCTTTCTTT
>TRBV6-5|-|TRBJ1-2|16|-
CASSYSRGATNYGHTF
TGTGCCAGCAGTTACTCGCGAGGGGCGACTAACTATGGCCACACCTTC
>TRBV5-6|-|TRBJ1-1|14|few
CASSIQASRVGAFF
TGTGCCAGCAGCATACAGGCGAGCAGGGTAGGGGCTTTCTTT
>TRBV6-2/TRBV6-3|TRBD1|TRBJ1-1|17|-
CASSLYQPDRGRTEAFF
TGTGCCAGCAGCCTCTATCAACCCGACAGGGGGAGAACTGAAGCTTTCTTT
>TRBV20-1|-|TRBJ2-3|13|many
CSARAGGTDTQYF
TGCAGTGCGAGGGCTGGAGGGACAGATACGCAGTATTTT
>TRBV12-3/TRBV12-4|-|TRBJ1-4|12|many
CASSFSGEKLFF
TGTGCCAGCAGTTTTTCGGGAGAAAAACTGTTTTTT
>TRBV10-3|TRBD2|TRBJ2-5|13|many
CAIERERGETQYF
TGTGCCATCGAGCGGGAGCGAGGGGAGACCCAGTACTTC